This TCR beta chain appears in the sequencing data of a study of CD8 T cells in Susac syndrome. An input of about 0.5 to 1 ug of RNA was subjected to reverse transcription using random hexamers. TCRdb ran MiXCR on the immunoSEQ multiplex PCR reads and lists one entry per CDR3 protein. The sample records about 150,000 distinct CDR3 sequences, 80% to 95% being singletons. The T cells that were sequenced for TCR beta were CD8+ and CD4+ cells from blood. V lost 3 bases, J lost 2 bases, and 6 bases lay in between. The CDR3 consists of 13 residues. Looked up from germline, CDR1 is MNHEY and CDR2 is SMNVEV (reference sequence).

The TCR was taken from a human donor with multiple sclerosis. Sequencing used CD4+ T cells from PBMCs. The rearrangement joins TRBV27 to TRBJ2-3; no clear D gene. This CDR3 reads CASSFGFTDTQYF. CDR3 bases: TGTGCCAGCAGTTTCGGCTTCACAGATACGCAGTATTTT.